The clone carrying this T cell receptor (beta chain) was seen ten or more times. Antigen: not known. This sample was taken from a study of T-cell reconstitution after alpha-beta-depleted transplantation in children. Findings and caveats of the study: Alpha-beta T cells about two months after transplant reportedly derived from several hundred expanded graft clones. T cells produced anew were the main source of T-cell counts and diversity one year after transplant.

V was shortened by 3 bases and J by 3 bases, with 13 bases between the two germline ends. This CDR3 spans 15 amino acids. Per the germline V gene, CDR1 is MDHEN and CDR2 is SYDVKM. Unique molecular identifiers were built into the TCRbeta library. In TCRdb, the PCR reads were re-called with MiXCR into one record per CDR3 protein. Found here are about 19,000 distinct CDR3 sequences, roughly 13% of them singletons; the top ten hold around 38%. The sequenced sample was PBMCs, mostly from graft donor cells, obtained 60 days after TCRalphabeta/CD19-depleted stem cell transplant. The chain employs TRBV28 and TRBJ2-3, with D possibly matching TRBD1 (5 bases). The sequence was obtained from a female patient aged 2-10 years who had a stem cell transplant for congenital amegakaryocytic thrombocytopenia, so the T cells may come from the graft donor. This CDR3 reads CASSFQGARTDTQYF. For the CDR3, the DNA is TGTGCCAGCAGTTTCCAAGGGGCGCGAACAGATACGCAGTATTTT.